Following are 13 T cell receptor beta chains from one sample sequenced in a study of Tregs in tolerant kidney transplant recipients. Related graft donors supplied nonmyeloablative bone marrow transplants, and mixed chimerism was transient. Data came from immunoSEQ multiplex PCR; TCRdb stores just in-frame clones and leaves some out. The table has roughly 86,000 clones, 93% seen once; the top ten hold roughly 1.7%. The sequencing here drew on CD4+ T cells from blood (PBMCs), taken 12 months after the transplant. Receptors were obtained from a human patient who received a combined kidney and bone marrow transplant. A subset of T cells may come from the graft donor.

CDR3: CASSRTGGNIQYF. For the CDR3, the DNA is TGTGCCAGCAGTCGGACAGGGGGCAACATTCAGTACTTC. The genes are TRBV6-5 and TRBJ2-4; 11 bases line up with TRBD1. V shed 5 bases, J shed 7 bases, and the junction held 1 base outside the gene matches. The length of the CDR3 is 13 residues. Per the germline V gene, CDR1 is MNHEY and CDR2 is SVGAGI.

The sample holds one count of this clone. CDR3: CAWQRDFEETQYF. As DNA, the CDR3 is TGTGCCTGGCAAAGGGACTTTGAAGAGACCCAGTACTTC. V usage is TRBV30 and J usage is TRBJ2-5; a possible D gene is TRBD2 (6 bases). V was cut by 5 bases and J by 3 bases, with 13 bases left in between. The CDR3 runs 13 residues. Germline V CDR1 and CDR2: GTSNPN, SVGIG (reference sequence). Drawing the rest from reference TRBV30 and TRBJ2-5, the complete variable domain is SQTIHQWPATLVQPVGSPLSLECTVEGTSNPNLYWYRQAAGRGLQLLFYSVGIGQISSEVPQNLSASRPQDRQFILSSKKLLLSDSGFYLCAWQRDFEETQYFGPGTRLLVL.

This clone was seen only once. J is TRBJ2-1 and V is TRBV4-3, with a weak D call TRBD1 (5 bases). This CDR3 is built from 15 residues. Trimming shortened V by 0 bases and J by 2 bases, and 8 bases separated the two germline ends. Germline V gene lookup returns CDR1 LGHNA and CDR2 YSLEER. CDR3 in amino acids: CASSQDRGTYNEQFF. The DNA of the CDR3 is TGCGCCAGCAGCCAAGATAGGGGAACCTACAATGAGCAGTTCTTC.

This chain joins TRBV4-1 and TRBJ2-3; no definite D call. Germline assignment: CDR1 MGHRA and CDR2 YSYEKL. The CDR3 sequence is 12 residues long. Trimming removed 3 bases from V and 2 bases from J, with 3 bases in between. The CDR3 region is CASSHNTDTQYF. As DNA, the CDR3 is TGCGCCAGCAGCCATAACACAGATACGCAGTATTTT.

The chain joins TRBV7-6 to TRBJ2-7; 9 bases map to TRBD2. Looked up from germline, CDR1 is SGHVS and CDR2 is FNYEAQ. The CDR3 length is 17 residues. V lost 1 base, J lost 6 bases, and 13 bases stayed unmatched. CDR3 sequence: CASSLGPLTSGVGEQYF. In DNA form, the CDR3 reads TGTGCCAGCAGCTTAGGCCCCCTGACTAGCGGAGTGGGCGAGCAGTACTTC.

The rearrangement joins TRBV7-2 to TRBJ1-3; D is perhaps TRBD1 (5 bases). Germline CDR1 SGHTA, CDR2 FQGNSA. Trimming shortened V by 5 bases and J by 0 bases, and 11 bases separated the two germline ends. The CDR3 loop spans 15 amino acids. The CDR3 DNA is TGTGCCAGCAGCAATCGACAGTTCTCTGGAAACACCATATATTTT. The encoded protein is CASSNRQFSGNTIYF.

The CDR3 sequence is CAMTVTHYEQYF. Here the CDR3 DNA reads TGTGCCATGACAGTGACCCACTACGAGCAGTACTTC. The V call is TRBV30, the J call TRBJ2-7; a weak D match, TRBD1 (5 bases). In germline, CDR1 is GTSNPN, CDR2 SVGIG (reference sequence). Trimming shortened V by 8 bases and J by 3 bases, and 14 bases separated the two germline ends. The CDR3 contains 12 residues.

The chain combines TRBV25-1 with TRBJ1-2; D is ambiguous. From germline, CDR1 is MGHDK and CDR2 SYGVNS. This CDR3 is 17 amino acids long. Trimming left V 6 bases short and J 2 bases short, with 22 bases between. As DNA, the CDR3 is TGTGCCAGCAGCCTTGCCGCCACGAAAACTAAAAACTATGGCTACACCTTC. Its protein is CASSLAATKTKNYGYTF.

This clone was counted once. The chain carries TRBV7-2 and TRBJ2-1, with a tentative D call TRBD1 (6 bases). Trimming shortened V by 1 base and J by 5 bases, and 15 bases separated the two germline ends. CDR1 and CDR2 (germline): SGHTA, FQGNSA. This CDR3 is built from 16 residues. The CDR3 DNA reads TGTGCCAGCAGCTTAGGCCCCCAGGGACACCACAATGAGCAGTTCTTC. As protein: CASSLGPQGHHNEQFF.

CDR3 sequence: CASSFWTGTMNTEAFF. CDR3 bases: TGTGCCAGCAGCTTTTGGACAGGGACCATGAACACTGAAGCTTTCTTT. V usage is TRBV7-2 and J usage is TRBJ1-1, with TRBD1 matching over 8 bases. Germline V lookup: CDR1 SGHTA, CDR2 FQGNSA. The length of the CDR3 is 16 residues. The J segment lost 0 bases and the V segment lost 3 bases, leaving 6 bases of the junction unmatched.

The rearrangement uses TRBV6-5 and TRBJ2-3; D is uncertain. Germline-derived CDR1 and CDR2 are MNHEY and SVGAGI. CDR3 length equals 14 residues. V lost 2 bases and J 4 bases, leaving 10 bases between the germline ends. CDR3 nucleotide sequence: TGTGCCAGCAGTTACACACGGGTGGCAGATACGCAGTATTTT. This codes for CASSYTRVADTQYF.

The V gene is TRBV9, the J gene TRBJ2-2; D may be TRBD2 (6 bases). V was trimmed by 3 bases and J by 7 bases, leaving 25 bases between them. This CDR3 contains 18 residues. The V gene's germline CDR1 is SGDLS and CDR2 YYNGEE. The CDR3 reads CASSGRVGDSPMGGELFF. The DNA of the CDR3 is TGTGCCAGCAGCGGCAGAGTGGGGGACTCCCCCATGGGCGGGGAGCTGTTTTTT.

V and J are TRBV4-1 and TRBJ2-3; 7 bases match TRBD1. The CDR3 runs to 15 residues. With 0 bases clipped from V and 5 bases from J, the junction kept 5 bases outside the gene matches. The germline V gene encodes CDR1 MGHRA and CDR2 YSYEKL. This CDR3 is CASSQDRAGGDTQYF. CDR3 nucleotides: TGCGCCAGCAGCCAAGATAGGGCAGGGGGAGATACGCAGTATTTT.